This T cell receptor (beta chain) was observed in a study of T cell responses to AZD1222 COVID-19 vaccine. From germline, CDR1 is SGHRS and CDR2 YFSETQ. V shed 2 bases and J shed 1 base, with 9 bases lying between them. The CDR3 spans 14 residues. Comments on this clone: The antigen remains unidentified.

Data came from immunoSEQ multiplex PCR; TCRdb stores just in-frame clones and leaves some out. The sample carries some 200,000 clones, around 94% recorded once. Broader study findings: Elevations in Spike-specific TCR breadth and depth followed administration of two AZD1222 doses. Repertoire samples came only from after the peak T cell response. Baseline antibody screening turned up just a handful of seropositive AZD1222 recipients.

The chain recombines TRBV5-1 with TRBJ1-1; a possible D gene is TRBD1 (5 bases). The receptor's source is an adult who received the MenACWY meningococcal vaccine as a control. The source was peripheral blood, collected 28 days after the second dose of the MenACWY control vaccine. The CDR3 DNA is TGCGCCAGCAGCTTCACAGGAGAGAACACTGAAGCTTTCTTT. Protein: CASSFTGENTEAFF.